This TCR beta chain is drawn from a study of blood T cell repertoires in COVID-19. At the level of the study: The study drew acute and convalescent COVID-19 samples from the United States, Italy and Spain. The cDNA or gDNA used as material had been derived from T cells, B-cell-depleted T cells, or PBMCs.

Followed over time, Seattle patients had been enrolled while infection was active. Sequencing was performed with immunoSEQ multiplex PCR; in TCRdb, only in-frame clones are kept and a portion is missing. Of about 350,000 clones in the sample, about 90% were seen once. V lost 1 base and J 3 bases, leaving 10 bases between the germline ends. The CDR3 sequence is 14 residues long. Germline-derived CDR1 and CDR2 are MNHEY and SMNVEV (reference sequence). This clone has more than one count but fewer than ten. The receptor comes from an older woman with COVID-19, enrolled during active disease. Sequenced material: peripheral blood. The V gene is TRBV27, the J gene TRBJ2-7; D uncertain. The CDR3 bases are TGTGCCAGCAGTTTATGGGCAGCAGACTACGAGCAGTACTTC. Translation: CASSLWAADYEQYF.